This T cell receptor (beta chain) was captured in a study of blood T cell repertoires in COVID-19 (dated by TCRdb to about 2020). A note on the overall study: Collaborator samples came from the United States, Italy and Spain and covered acute and convalescent phases of COVID-19. The material from the prospective study consisted of cDNA or gDNA derived from T cells, B-cell-depleted T cells, or PBMCs. Deeply sampled blood TCRbeta repertoires from subjects exposed to, actively infected with, or recovered from COVID-19 were included in the dataset. The repertoires were released in a freely available public database intended as a resource for research on the immune response to SARS-CoV-2. Samples were obtained from the ongoing ImmuneRACE study (first 160 participants) and from roughly 1,300 subjects provided by 6 global collaborators. Nearly every sample came with metadata listing a de-identified subject ID, COVID-19 status, age in years and sex. Where available, HLA class I and class II types were taken from metadata supplied by the sample provider and were not determined by assay-based typing. Paper-wide results and their limitations: The amount of clinical and demographic metadata varied by source and participant and was provided uncurated.

V is clipped by 1 base and J by 10 bases, and the sequence between their germline boundaries is 14 bases long. The CDR3, from cysteine to phenylalanine, totals 14 residues. Only the CDR3 DNA stays, 42 bases, in frame from base 1. CDR1 and CDR2 (MDHEN, SYDVKM) derive from the germline V gene. This clone was picked up a small number of times. Its antigen specificity is not known. The record has no base qualities; no much larger clone is one base away. Enrolling through a virtual design, the prospective study's participants ranged in age from roughly 18 to 90 years and lived across 24 United States geographic areas. To assign participants to cohorts, the prospective study relied on clinical history that participants themselves reported in a screening survey and a study questionnaire. For ImmuneRACE Cohort 3, a participant was defined as recovered based on two consecutive negative NP/OP PCR tests, clearance by a healthcare professional, or resolution of symptoms. Mobile phlebotomists in the prospective study collected whole blood, serum and a nasopharyngeal or oropharyngeal swab from every participant. Additional blood draws and questionnaires over an approximately two-month period could optionally be provided by prospective study participants. Before DNA extraction, prospective study blood samples were shipped either frozen or at room temperature.

TCRbeta CDR3 regions were amplified from genomic DNA using the immunoSEQ Assay, a bias-controlled multiplex PCR. Processing in the source paper ran as follows. Nucleated cell counts per sample were estimated from amplification of reference gene primers within the assay. To quantify the absolute abundance of each unique TCRbeta CDR3 rearrangement, sequence reads were collapsed and filtered. For each sample, productive Simpson clonality was calculated as the square root of Simpson's diversity index over productive rearrangements. In its TCRdb copy, this immuneACCESS table keeps in-frame sequences only and misses some clones. Where compared with another copy, unresolved V genes explain less than half of these, and the others have no known cause. The DNA gave D and trimming, while V, J and clone size come from that table. This sample has around 300,000 clones in its table, and 85% of those were observed once. Roughly 2.7% of the sample belongs to the ten largest clones.

The chain joins TRBV28 to TRBJ2-1, with TRBD1 perhaps the D gene, on 6 matching bases. The sequencing sample was made of PBMCs or T cells enriched from blood (not recorded which). This TCR was recovered from a woman between 50 and 59 years old who had recovered from COVID-19. The nucleotide sequence reads TGTGCCAGCAGTTTATTGTGGTTGGGGACAGAGCAGTTCTTC. Its translation is CASSLLWLGTEQFF. The CDR3, completed at both ends by the reference TRBV28 and TRBJ2-1 genes, gives the full variable domain DVKVTQSSRYLVKRTGEKVFLECVQDMDHENMFWYRQDPGLGLRLIYFSYDVKMKEKGDIPEGYSVSREKKERFSLILESASTNQTSMYLCASSLLWLGTEQFFGPGTRLTVL.